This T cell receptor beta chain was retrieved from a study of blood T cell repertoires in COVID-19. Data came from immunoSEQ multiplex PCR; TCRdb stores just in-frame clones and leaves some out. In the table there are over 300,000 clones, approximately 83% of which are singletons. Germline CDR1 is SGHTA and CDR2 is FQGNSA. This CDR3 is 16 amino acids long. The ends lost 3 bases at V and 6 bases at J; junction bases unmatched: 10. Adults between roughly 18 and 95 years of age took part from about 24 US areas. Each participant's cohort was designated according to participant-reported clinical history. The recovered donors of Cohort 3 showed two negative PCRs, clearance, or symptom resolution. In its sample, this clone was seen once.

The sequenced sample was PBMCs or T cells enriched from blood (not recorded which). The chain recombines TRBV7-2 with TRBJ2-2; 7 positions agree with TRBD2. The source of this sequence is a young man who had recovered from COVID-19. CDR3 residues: CASSFRVLATPGELFF. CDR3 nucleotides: TGTGCCAGCAGCTTCAGGGTACTAGCGACTCCCGGGGAGCTGTTTTTT.